This is a list of T cell receptor beta chains from one sample in a study of T-cell memory formation after mild COVID-19. MiXCR, applied by TCRdb to the 5' RACE reads, yields one record per CDR3 protein. The data hold about 180,000 distinct CDR3 sequences, with about 18% observed a single time. Sequenced sample: PBMCs or a T cell subset sorted from them (not recorded which). All receptors come from a man aged 18 to 35 who had mild COVID-19 (a few samples of this study predate the infection). Cell type and time point are not known. Both conserved end residues are part of each CDR3. D genes are given only for firm matches. Some rows mark clone size as missing; the rest say once, few, many or name a class of expanded clone.

v_gene	j_gene	abundance	d_gene	CDR3aa	CDR3nt
TRBV7-2	TRBJ1-2	NA	NA	CASSFVSGENGYTF	TGTGCCAGCAGCTTCGTCTCAGGGGAGAATGGCTACACCTTC
TRBV7-3	TRBJ2-1	NA	TRBD2	CASSLGTSGASSYNEQFF	TGTGCCAGCAGCTTGGGGACTAGCGGGGCTAGCTCCTACAATGAGCAGTTCTTC
TRBV7-9	TRBJ1-2	few	NA	CASSSTGRGTYGYTF	TGTGCCAGCAGCTCTACAGGGAGAGGGACTTATGGCTACACCTTC
TRBV29-1	TRBJ2-4	many	NA	CSGGDHLAKNIQYF	TGCAGCGGTGGGGACCATTTAGCCAAAAACATTCAGTACTTC
TRBV6-2/TRBV6-3	TRBJ2-5	NA	TRBD2	CASRPAHGAGGPETQYF	TGTGCCAGCAGACCCGCCCACGGAGCGGGGGGCCCGGAGACCCAGTACTTC
TRBV6-2/TRBV6-3	TRBJ1-3	NA	NA	CASSRQDSSGNTIYF	TGTGCCAGCAGTCGACAGGACAGCTCTGGAAACACCATATATTTT
TRBV19	TRBJ2-6	few	NA	CASSIGWTASSGANVLTF	TGTGCCAGTAGTATAGGGTGGACAGCAAGCTCTGGGGCCAACGTCCTGACTTTC
TRBV15	TRBJ1-6	few	NA	CATSRDSGFDSPLHF	TGTGCCACCAGCAGAGATTCGGGTTTCGATTCACCCCTCCACTTT
TRBV4-1	TRBJ1-2	few	NA	CASSRMVLKGYTF	TGCGCCAGCAGCAGGATGGTTCTGAAGGGCTACACCTTC
TRBV7-2	TRBJ2-5	NA	NA	CASRSTRSGETQYF	TGTGCCAGCAGATCGACTAGAAGTGGAGAGACCCAGTACTTC
TRBV10-3	TRBJ2-5	NA	TRBD2	CAISVGLAEGETQYF	TGTGCCATCAGTGTCGGACTAGCTGAGGGAGAGACCCAGTACTTC
TRBV20-1	TRBJ2-5	few	NA	CSASRTAGEETQYF	TGCAGTGCTAGCAGGACAGCAGGGGAAGAGACCCAGTACTTC
TRBV11-2	TRBJ1-1	few	NA	CASSRLRGTEAFF	TGTGCCAGCAGCCGGCTCCGGGGCACTGAAGCTTTCTTT
TRBV2	TRBJ2-1	few	TRBD2	CASSGRRGVNEQFF	TGTGCCAGCAGTGGAAGGCGGGGGGTCAATGAGCAGTTCTTC
TRBV7-9	TRBJ2-5	few	NA	CASSPGRRRETQYF	TGTGCCAGCAGCCCGGGACGGAGGCGGGAGACCCAGTACTTC
TRBV5-1	TRBJ2-2	NA	NA	CASSSLTSTGELFF	TGCGCCAGCAGCTCTCTTACATCAACCGGGGAGCTGTTTTTT
TRBV29-1	TRBJ2-1	few	TRBD2	CSVAGGANSYNEQFF	TGCAGCGTTGCGGGGGGGGCCAACTCCTACAATGAGCAGTTCTTC
TRBV28	TRBJ1-6	NA	NA	CASSLYLNNSPLHF	TGTGCCAGCAGTTTATACCTCAACAATTCACCCCTCCACTTT
TRBV5-1	TRBJ1-6	many	NA	CASSGRSPESPLHF	TGCGCCAGCAGCGGTAGGAGCCCGGAATCACCCCTCCACTTT
TRBV20-1	TRBJ2-7	NA	NA	CSAPLTGGGSYEQYF	TGCAGTGCCCCTCTGACAGGAGGGGGATCCTACGAGCAGTACTTC
TRBV12-3/TRBV12-4	TRBJ1-4	NA	TRBD1	CASSLGTDNEKLFF	TGTGCCAGCAGTCTCGGGACAGACAATGAAAAACTGTTTTTT
TRBV29-1	TRBJ2-3	many	NA	CSVEDPRRSDTQYF	TGCAGCGTTGAAGACCCCCGGAGGTCGGATACGCAGTATTTT
TRBV24-1	TRBJ2-1	few	TRBD1	CATSETGTGGDEQFF	TGTGCCACCAGTGAGACCGGGACAGGGGGCGATGAGCAGTTCTTC
TRBV4-3	TRBJ1-2	NA	NA	CASSSTMVEYGYTF	TGCGCCAGCAGCTCTACAATGGTGGAGTATGGCTACACCTTC
TRBV3-1	TRBJ2-2	NA	NA	CASSSTRTWTGELFF	TGTGCCAGCAGCTCTACACGGACCTGGACCGGGGAGCTGTTTTTT